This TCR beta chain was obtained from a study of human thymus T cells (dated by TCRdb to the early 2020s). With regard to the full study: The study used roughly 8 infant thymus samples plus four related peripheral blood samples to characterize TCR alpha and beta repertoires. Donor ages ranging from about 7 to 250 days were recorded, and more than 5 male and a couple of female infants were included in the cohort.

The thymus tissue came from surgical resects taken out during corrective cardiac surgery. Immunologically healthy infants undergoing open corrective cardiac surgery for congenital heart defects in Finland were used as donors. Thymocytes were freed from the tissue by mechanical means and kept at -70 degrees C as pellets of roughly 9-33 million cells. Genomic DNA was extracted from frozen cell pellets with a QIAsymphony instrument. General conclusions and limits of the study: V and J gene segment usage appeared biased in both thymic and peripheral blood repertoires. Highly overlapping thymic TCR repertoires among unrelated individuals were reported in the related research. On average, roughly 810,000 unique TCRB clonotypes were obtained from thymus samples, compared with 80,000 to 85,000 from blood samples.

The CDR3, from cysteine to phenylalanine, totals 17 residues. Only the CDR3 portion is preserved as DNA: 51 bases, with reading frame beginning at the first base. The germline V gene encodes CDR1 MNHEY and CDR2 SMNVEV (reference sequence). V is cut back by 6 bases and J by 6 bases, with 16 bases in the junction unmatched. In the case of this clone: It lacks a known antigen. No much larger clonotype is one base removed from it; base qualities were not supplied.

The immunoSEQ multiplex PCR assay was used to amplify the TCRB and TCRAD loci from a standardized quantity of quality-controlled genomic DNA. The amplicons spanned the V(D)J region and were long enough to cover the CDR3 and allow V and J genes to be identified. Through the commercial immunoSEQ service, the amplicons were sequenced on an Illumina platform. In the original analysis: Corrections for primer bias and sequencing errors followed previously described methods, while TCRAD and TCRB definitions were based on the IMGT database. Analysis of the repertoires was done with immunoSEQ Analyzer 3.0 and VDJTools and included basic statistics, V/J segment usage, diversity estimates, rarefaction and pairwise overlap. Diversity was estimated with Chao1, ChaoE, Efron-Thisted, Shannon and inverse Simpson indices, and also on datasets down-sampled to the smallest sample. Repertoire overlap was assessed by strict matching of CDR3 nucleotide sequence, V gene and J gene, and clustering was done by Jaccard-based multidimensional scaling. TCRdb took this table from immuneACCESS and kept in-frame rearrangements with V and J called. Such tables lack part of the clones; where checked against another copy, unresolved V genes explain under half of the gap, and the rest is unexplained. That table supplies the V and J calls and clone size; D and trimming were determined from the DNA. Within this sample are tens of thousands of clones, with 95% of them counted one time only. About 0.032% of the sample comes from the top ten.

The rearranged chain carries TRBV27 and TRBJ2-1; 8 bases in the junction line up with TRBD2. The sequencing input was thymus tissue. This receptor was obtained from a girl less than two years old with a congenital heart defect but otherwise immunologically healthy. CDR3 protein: CASRGWSSGTSSNEQFF. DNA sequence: TGTGCCAGCAGGGGGTGGAGTAGCGGGACCTCTAGCAATGAGCAGTTCTTC.